Listed here are 5 T cell receptor beta chains from one sample, sequenced in a study of T cells in pancreatic ductal adenocarcinoma. Selected pancreatic ductal adenocarcinoma patients had undergone surgery without neoadjuvant therapy. The method was immunoSEQ multiplex PCR; TCRdb's version includes in-frame clones alone and lacks a portion of them. The sample consists of about 30,000 clones, approximately 90% of them appearing once. The sample taken for sequencing was PBMCs. These receptors were taken from a human donor with pancreatic ductal adenocarcinoma.

The chain combines TRBV28 with TRBJ2-5; no definite D call. CDR3 length equals 15 residues. Germline CDR1 is MDHEN and CDR2 is SYDVKM. With 5 bases removed from V and 5 bases from J, the gap between germline ends came to 18 bases. CDR3 loop: CASSIPGSKGETQYF. Here the CDR3 DNA reads TGTGCCAGCAGTATTCCGGGCTCTAAAGGCGAGACCCAGTACTTC.

V gene TRBV11-3 combines with J gene TRBJ2-7; D call uncertain. Per germline, CDR1 SGHNT and CDR2 YENEEA. Trimming took 4 bases from V and 5 from J, leaving 6 bases between them. CDR3 size: 11 residues. CDR3 in amino acids: CASSSYDEQYF. CDR3 in DNA: TGTGCCAGCAGCTCTTATGACGAGCAGTACTTC.

The chain is built from TRBV6-5 and TRBJ2-7; 7 bases fit TRBD2. Unmatched junction bases numbered 7, after V lost 7 bases and J lost 1 base. CDR1 is MNHEY, CDR2 SVGAGI, per germline. The CDR3 has 14 residues. The CDR3 coding sequence is TGTGCCAGCATCCCCTCGGGGGGTTCCTACGAGCAGTACTTC. Translating it yields CASIPSGGSYEQYF.

The rearrangement uses TRBV30 and TRBJ2-7; D not certain. CDR1 is GTSNPN, CDR2 SVGIG, per germline (reference sequence). The CDR3 length is 12 residues. Trimming took off 2 bases at V and 0 bases at J, with 5 bases between the two ends. This CDR3 is CAWSLNSYEQYF. In nucleotides, the CDR3 is TGTGCCTGGAGTTTAAACTCCTACGAGCAGTACTTC.

The rearrangement uses TRBV21-1 and TRBJ1-1; TRBD1 was called by the table and not checked on the DNA. TRBV21-1 is labeled a pseudogene. The length of the CDR3 is 15 residues. The CDR3 loop is CASSNFRGLDTEAFF. CDR3 DNA: TGTGCCAGCAGCAACTTTAGGGGTTTGGACACTGAAGCTTTCTTT.